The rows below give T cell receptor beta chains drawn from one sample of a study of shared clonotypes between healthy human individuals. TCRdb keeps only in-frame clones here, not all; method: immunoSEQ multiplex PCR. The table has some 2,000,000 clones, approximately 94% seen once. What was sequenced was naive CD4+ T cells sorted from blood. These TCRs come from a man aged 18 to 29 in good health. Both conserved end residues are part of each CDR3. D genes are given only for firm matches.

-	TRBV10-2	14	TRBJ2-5	CASGSLNLQETQYF
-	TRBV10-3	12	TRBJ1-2	CAISEEVYGYTF
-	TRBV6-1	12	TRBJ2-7	CASSRQRDEQYF
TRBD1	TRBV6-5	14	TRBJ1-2	CASSSGQGIMSYTF
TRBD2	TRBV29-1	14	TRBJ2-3	CSVAGGGRSDTQYF
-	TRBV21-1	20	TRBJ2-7	CASSKSRGLAGTGAPYEQYF
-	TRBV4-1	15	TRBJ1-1	CASSHAGTLNTEAFF
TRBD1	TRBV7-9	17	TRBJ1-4	CASSLSYGQATGEKLFF
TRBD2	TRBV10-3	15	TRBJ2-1	CATLPASGRAGEQFF
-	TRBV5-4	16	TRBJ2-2	CASSKGGLANTGELFF
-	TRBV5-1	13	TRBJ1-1	CASTQGMNTEAFF
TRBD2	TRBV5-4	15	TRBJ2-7	CASSLRGGISYEQYF
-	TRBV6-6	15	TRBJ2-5	CASTLLGVSGETQYF
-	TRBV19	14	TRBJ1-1	CASRPLTVFTEAFF
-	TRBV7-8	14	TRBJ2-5	CASSLDVHGGTQYF
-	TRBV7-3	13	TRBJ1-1	CASSLGQWSEAFF
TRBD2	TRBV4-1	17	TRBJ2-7	CASSQDAALAGPNEQYF
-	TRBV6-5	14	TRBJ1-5	CASRGWGSNQPQHF
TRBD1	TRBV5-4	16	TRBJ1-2	CASSLLGQGTNYGYTF
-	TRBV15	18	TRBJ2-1	CATSRAGVKDRSDNEQFF
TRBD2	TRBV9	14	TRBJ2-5	CASSVAGVAETQYF
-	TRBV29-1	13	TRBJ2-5	CSVRPGTQETQYF
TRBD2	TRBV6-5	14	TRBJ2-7	CASSRLAGNYEQYF
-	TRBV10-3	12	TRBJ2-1	CAISEHGDEQFF
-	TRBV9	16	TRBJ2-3	CASSVEAGQKSDTQYF
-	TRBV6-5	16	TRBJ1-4	CASSYSIGRPAEKLFF
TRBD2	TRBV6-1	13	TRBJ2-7	CASSASGGYEQYF
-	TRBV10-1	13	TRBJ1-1	CASSGGHGNEAFF
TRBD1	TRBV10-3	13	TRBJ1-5	CAIRGTGNQPQHF
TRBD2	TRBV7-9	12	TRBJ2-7	CASSWTSYEQYF
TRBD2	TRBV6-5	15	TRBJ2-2	CASSYDGLVIGELFF
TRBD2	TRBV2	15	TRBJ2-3	CASSELAGGLGTQYF
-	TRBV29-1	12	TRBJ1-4	CSAARDGEKLFF
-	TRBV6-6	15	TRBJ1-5	CASIPGAHSNQPQHF
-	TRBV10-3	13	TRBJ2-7	CAISEYPLYEQYF
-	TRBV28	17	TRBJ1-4	CASSLSSNTATNEKLFF
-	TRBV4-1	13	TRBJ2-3	CASSQRQGDTQYF
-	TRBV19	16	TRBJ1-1	CASSILGQAMNTEAFF
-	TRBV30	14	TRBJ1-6	CAWRDTGNNSPLHF